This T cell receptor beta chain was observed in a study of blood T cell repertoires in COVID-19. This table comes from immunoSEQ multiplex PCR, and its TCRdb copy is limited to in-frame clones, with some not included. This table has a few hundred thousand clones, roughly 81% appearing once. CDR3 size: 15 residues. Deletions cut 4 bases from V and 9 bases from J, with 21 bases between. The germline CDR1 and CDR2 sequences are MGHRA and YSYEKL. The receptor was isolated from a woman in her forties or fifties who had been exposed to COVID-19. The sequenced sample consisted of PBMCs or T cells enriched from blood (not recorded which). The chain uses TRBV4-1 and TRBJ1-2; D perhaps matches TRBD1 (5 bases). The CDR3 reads CASSPAWDSLGSYTF. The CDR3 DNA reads TGCGCCAGCAGCCCCGCCTGGGACTCCCTGGGCAGCTACACCTTC.